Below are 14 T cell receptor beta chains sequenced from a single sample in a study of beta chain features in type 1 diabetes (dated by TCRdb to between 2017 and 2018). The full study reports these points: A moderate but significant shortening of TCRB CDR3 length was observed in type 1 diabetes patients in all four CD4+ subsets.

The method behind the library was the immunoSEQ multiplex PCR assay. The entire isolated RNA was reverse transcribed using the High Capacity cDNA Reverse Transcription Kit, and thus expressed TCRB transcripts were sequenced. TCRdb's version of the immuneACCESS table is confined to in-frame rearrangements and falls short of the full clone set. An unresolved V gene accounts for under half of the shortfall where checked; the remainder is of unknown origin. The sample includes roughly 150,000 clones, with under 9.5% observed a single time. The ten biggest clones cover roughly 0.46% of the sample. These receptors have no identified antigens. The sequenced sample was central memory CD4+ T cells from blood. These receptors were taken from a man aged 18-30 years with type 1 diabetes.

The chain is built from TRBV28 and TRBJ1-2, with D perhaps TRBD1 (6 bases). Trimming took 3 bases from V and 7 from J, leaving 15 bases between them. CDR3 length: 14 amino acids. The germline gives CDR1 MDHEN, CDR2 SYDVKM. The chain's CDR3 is CASSFIQGRSGYTF. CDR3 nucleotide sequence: TGTGCCAGCAGTTTTATACAGGGTAGGAGTGGCTACACCTTC.

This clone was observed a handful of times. CDR3 loop: CASSPWTSEAYEQYF. The CDR3 nucleotides are TGTGCCAGCAGCCCCTGGACTAGCGAAGCCTACGAGCAGTACTTC. The rearrangement uses TRBV7-2 and TRBJ2-7, with 9 bases identical to TRBD2. Per germline, CDR1 SGHTA and CDR2 FQGNSA. The CDR3 totals 15 residues. V lost 5 bases, J lost 2 bases, and 7 bases stayed unmatched.

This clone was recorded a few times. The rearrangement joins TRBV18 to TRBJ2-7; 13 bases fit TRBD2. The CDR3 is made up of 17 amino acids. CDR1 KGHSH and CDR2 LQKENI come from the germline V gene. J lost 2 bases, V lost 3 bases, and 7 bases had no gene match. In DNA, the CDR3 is TGTGCCAGCTCACCTGGGACTAGCGGGACCGGGACCTACGAGCAGTACTTC. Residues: CASSPGTSGTGTYEQYF.

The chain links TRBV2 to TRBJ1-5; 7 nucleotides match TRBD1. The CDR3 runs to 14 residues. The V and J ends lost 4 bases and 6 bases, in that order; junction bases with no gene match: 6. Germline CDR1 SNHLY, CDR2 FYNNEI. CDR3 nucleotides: TGTGCCAGCAGTGGAGCGGGACAGAGTCAGCCCCAGCATTTT. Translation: CASSGAGQSQPQHF. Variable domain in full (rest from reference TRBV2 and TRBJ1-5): EPEVTQTPSHQVTQMGQEVILRCVPISNHLYFYWYRQILGQKVEFLVSFYNNEISEKSEIFDDQFSVERPDGSNFTLKIRSTKLEDSAMYFCASSGAGQSQPQHFGDGTRLSIL.

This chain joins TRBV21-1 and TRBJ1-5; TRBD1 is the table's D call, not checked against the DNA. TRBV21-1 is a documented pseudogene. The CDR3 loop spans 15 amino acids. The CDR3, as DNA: TGTGCCAGCAGCAAAGGGGGCAGCTACAATCAGCCCCAGCATTTT. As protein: CASSKGGSYNQPQHF.

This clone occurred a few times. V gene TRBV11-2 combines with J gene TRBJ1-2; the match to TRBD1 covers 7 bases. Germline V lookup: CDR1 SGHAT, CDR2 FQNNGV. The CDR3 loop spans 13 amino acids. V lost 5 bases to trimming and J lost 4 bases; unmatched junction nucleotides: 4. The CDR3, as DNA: TGTGCCAGCAGCCTTGGGACAGTCTATGGCTACACCTTC. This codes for CASSLGTVYGYTF.

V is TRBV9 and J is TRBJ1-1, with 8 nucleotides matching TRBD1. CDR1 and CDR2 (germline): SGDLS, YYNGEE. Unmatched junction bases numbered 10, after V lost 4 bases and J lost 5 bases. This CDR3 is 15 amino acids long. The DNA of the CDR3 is TGTGCCAGCAGCTCGTGGACAGGGTCGCGGACTGAAGCTTTCTTT. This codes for CASSSWTGSRTEAFF.

CDR3 protein: CASSQVWGDDGYTF. The CDR3 DNA reads as TGCGCCAGCAGCCAAGTATGGGGAGATGATGGCTACACCTTC. The genes are TRBV4-3 and TRBJ1-2; D not certain. The CDR3 contains 14 residues. The germline gives CDR1 LGHNA, CDR2 YSLEER. V was shortened by 1 base and J by 6 bases, with 12 bases between the two germline ends.

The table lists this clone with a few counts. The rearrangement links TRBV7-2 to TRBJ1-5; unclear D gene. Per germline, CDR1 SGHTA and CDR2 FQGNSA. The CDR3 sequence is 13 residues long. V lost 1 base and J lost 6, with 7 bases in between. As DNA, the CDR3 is TGTGCCAGCAGCTTAGGGCGGGGTCAGCCCCAGCATTTT. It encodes CASSLGRGQPQHF.

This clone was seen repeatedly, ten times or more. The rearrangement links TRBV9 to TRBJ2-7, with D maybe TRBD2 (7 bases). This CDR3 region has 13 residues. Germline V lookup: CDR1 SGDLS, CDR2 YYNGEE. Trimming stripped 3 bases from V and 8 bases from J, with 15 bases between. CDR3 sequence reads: CASSEGEGKKQYF. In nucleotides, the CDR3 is TGTGCCAGCAGCGAGGGGGAGGGTAAAAAGCAGTACTTC.

The chain's CDR3 is CASSLPETDNYGYTF. The CDR3 DNA sequence: TGTGCCAGCAGTTTACCCGAAACAGACAACTATGGCTACACCTTC. The rearrangement links TRBV28 to TRBJ1-2; D remains unclear. Germline CDR1 MDHEN, CDR2 SYDVKM. CDR3 length equals 15 residues. Trimming took 2 bases from V and 2 from J, leaving 12 bases between them.

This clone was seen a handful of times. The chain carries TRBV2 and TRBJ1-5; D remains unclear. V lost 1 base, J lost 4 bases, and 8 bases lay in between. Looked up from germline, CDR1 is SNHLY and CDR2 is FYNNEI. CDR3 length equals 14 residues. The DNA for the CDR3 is TGTGCCAGCAGTGAAGGAGGCGGGAATCAGCCCCAGCATTTT. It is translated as CASSEGGGNQPQHF.

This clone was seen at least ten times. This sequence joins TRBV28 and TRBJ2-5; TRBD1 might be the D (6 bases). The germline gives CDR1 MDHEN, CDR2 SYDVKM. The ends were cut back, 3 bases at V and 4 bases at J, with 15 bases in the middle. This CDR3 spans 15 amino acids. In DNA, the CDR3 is TGTGCCAGCAGTTTCTTACAGGGTGTCTCAGAGACCCAGTACTTC. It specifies CASSFLQGVSETQYF.

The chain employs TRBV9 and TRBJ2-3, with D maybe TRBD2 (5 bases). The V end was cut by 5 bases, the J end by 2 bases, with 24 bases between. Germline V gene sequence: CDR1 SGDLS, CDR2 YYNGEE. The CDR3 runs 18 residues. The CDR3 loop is CASSNPKRGSSSTDTQYF. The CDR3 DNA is TGTGCCAGCAGTAACCCCAAGAGAGGGAGTTCATCCACAGATACGCAGTATTTT. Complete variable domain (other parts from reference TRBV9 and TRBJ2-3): DSGVTQTPKHLITATGQRVTLRCSPRSGDLSVYWYQQSLDQGLQFLIQYYNGEERAKGNILERFSAQQFPDLHSELNLSSLELGDSALYFCASSNPKRGSSSTDTQYFGPGTRLTVL.